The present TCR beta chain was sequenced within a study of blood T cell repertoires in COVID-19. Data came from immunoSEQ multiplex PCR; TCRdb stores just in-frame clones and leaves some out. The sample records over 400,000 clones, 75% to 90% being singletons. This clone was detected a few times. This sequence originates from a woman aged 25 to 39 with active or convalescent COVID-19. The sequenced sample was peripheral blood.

CDR3 DNA sequence: TGTGCCAGCATGCAGGGGGCCAATTCACCCCTCCACTTT. Translated, it gives CASMQGANSPLHF. The chain uses TRBV2 and TRBJ1-6, with 8 bases fitting TRBD1. V was clipped by 7 bases and J by 7 bases; unmatched bases: 3. Germline assignment: CDR1 SNHLY and CDR2 FYNNEI. CDR3 size: 13 residues.